The 10 T cell receptor beta chains in this list originate from one sample, sequenced in a study of graft-versus-host responses after intestinal transplantation. Only in-frame clones appear in the TCRdb table, and some are missing; sequencing was by immunoSEQ multiplex PCR. The data contain about 100,000 clones, around 90% of them singletons. The source material was PBMCs, sampled roughly 410 days after intestinal transplant. Receptors originate from a human patient who received an intestinal transplant, so some T cells may come from the graft donor.

This clone was detected a few times. This chain connects TRBV5-8 to TRBJ2-7; D gene uncertain. The CDR3 length is 12 residues. Germline V CDR1 and CDR2: SGHTS, YDEGEE. The V gene lost 0 bases and the J gene lost 5 bases, with 6 bases spanning the gap. The CDR3 here is CASSLVINEQYF. The DNA for the CDR3 is TGTGCCAGCAGCTTGGTGATCAACGAGCAGTACTTC.

CDR3 region: CASSFSQSSYEQYF. CDR3 DNA sequence: TGTGCCAGCAGCTTTAGTCAGAGCTCCTACGAGCAGTACTTC. This chain joins TRBV5-5 and TRBJ2-7; unclear D gene. Per the germline V gene, CDR1 is SGHKS and CDR2 is YYEKEE (reference sequence). The CDR3 length is 14 residues. With 2 bases removed from V and 0 bases from J, the gap between germline ends came to 9 bases.

The chain recombines TRBV10-2 with TRBJ2-7; 8 bases are a match to TRBD2. CDR1 and CDR2 (germline): WSHSY, SAAADI. The CDR3 contains 13 residues. The CDR3 DNA follows: TGCGCGGCTGGGACTAGTCTTTTCTACGAGCAGTACTTC. Translating gives CAAGTSLFYEQYF.

The V gene is TRBV7-2, the J gene TRBJ2-3, with 9 bases lining up with TRBD1. Germline V gene lookup returns CDR1 SGHTA and CDR2 FQGNSA. Trimming took 5 bases from V and 5 from J; bases not matched to a gene: 8. This CDR3 has 15 residues. CDR3 DNA: TGTGCCAGCAGCACCGGACAGGGGAGGGTAGATACGCAGTATTTT. Protein product: CASSTGQGRVDTQYF.

V gene TRBV19 combines with J gene TRBJ1-1; no definite D call. V lost 7 bases, J lost 4 bases, and 13 bases lay in between. Germline V gives CDR1 LNHDA, CDR2 SQIVND (reference sequence). The CDR3 totals 13 residues. DNA for the CDR3: TGTGCCAGTAAGGGCATTTTAAGCACTGAAGCTTTCTTT. Translated, it gives CASKGILSTEAFF.

The chain combines TRBV6-1 with TRBJ1-1, with TRBD1 as a possible D gene (5 bases). V was cut by 6 bases and J by 2 bases, with 13 bases left in between. CDR1 MNHNS and CDR2 SASEGT come from the germline V gene. The CDR3 totals 14 residues. In DNA form, the CDR3 reads TGTGCCAGCAGCCCTTGGGGGGGAAACACTGAAGCTTTCTTT. Protein product: CASSPWGGNTEAFF.

This clone was seen once. The chain combines TRBV7-2 with TRBJ2-7, with a possible D match to TRBD1 (5 bases). CDR1 is SGHTA and CDR2 is FQGNSA in the germline V gene. V lost 5 bases, J lost 1 base, and 12 bases lay in between. The CDR3 length is 14 residues. The CDR3 is CASSPDPGSYEQYF. For the CDR3, the DNA is TGTGCCAGCAGCCCAGATCCAGGGTCCTACGAGCAGTACTTC.

The chain carries TRBV13 and TRBJ1-6; D remains unclear. The CDR3 loop spans 18 amino acids. In germline, CDR1 is PRHDT, CDR2 FYEKMQ (reference sequence). With 0 bases removed from V and 0 bases from J, the gap between germline ends came to 12 bases. The CDR3 bases are TGTGCCAGCAGCTTAGGGGGTCCCCTGGGCTCCTATAATTCACCCCTCCACTTT. Translation: CASSLGGPLGSYNSPLHF.

The genes are TRBV2 and TRBJ2-3; a possible D gene is TRBD1 (5 bases). CDR1 and CDR2 (germline): SNHLY, FYNNEI. V shed 0 bases and J shed 2 bases, with 15 bases lying between them. The CDR3 has 17 amino acids. The CDR3 DNA reads as TGTGCCAGCAGTGAAGCTGGGGCAGCCCAATCCACAGATACGCAGTATTTT. It codes for CASSEAGAAQSTDTQYF.

The chain joins TRBV6-1 to TRBJ2-3; 7 bases map to TRBD1. V dropped 3 bases and J dropped 6; count of bases not matched to a gene: 0. This CDR3 comprises 12 residues. Germline assignment: CDR1 MNHNS and CDR2 SASEGT. CDR3 nucleotide sequence: TGTGCCAGCAGTGAGACAGGGGATACGCAGTATTTT. Its protein product is CASSETGDTQYF.